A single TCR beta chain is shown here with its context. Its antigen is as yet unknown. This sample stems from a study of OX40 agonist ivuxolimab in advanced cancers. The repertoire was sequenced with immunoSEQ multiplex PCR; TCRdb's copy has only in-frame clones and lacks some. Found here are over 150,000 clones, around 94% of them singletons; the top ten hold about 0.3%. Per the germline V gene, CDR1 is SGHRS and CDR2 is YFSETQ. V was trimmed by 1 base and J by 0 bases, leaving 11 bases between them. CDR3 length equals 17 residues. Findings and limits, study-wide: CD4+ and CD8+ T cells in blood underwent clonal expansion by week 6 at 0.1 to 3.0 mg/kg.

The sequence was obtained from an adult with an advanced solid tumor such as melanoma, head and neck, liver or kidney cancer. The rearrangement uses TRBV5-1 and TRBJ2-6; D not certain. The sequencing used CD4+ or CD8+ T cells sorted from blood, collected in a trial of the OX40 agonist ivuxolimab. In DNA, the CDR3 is TGCGCCAGCAGCTTGTTAGCCGGAACCTCTGGGGCCAACGTCCTGACTTTC. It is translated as CASSLLAGTSGANVLTF.